This T cell receptor (beta chain) was sequenced in a study of shared clonotypes between healthy human individuals (dated by TCRdb to 2018 to 2021). Looking at the study overall: Three men and two women, aged 18 to 49 years, made up the cohort. Per donor, three plates each were used for CD4 naive and CD4 memory, two for CD8 naive, and one for CD8 memory. To estimate repertoire size and how much clonotypes are shared between individuals, the study performed deep sequencing of blood TCR repertoires from 4 to 6 healthy adults. To increase sequencing depth and limit assay-specific biases, different laboratories used diverse techniques to prepare libraries and sequence TCR repertoires. Between about 0.94 and 8.9 billion PBMCs per donor were obtained by leukapheresis.

V loses 5 bases, J loses 1 base, and the germline ends lie 11 bases apart. From its cysteine to its phenylalanine, the CDR3 spans 14 amino acids. Kept here is only the CDR3 DNA, which spans 42 bases and is read in frame from base 1. Per the germline V gene, SNHLY is the CDR1 and FYNNEI is the CDR2. With regard to this clone: Its antigen is currently not known. Within one base of it there is no much larger clone, and no base qualities were kept.

Using the deep immunoSEQ assay, multiplex PCR amplified TCR CDR3 regions from genomic DNA. For each cell subset, the extracted genomic DNA was distributed evenly across all wells of several immunoSEQ 96-well plates, and each plate served as one replicate. For sorted subsets, 150 to 200 ng genomic DNA, equal to tens of thousands of T cell genomes, was loaded into each replicate PCR. Purified libraries were measured with a Qubit 3.0 fluorometer, size-checked on a Bioanalyzer 2100, and measured again with the KAPA Library Quantification kit. A separate single-read 150-cycle Illumina NextSeq 550 flow cell was used to sequence each immunoSEQ 96-well plate. As for the authors' bioinformatics: Because the immunoSEQ output held only junctional sequences and lacked quality scores, the filtering could not match the filtering applied to full-length reads. Sequences were annotated with PyIR, a Python wrapper for IgBLAST v1.9, and V/J genes and CDR3 were assigned using IMGT germline references. Reads were filtered out if the reads had weak V/J assignments (E-value above 1e-6), no CDR3, stop codons, out-of-frame junctions, or ambiguous translated residues. V3J clonotypes were defined by identical inferred V gene, J gene, and CDR3 amino acid sequence. Percentage overlap between repertoires was calculated by dividing the number of shared unique clonotypes by the size of the smaller repertoire. Three approaches were used to assess repertoire richness: RTK rarefaction, the Chao1 estimator, and Recon v2.1 estimates of unobserved clonotypes. For all TCRbeta clonotypes obtained by the gDNA method from four donors, generation probabilities were computed with OLGA. Here the immuneACCESS table is served through TCRdb, limited to in-frame sequences with V and J called. Missing clones are a known gap in these copies; in checked studies unresolved V genes cover under half, and the rest lacks a known reason. For V, J and clone size, that table is used; D and trimming come from the DNA. A total of approximately 1,000,000 clones appear in this sample, about 80% of them only once. About 0.89% of the sample lies in the top ten.

Results and caveats for the whole study, not just this receptor: Sampling was restricted to blood, and TCR repertoires in tissues likely differ from the TCR repertoires found in blood. Compared with non-shared clonotypes, clonotypes shared by all four sorted-subset donors had higher generation probabilities. Even with the large sequencing depth, rarefaction of the sorted-subset datasets indicated that sequencing was incomplete. Based on pairwise subsampling, the degree of clonotype sharing among donors was expected to be affected by sequencing depth. About 4.5% of naive CD4, around 3.5% of naive CD8, about 2.5% of memory CD4, and 0.4% of memory CD8 clonotypes were shared across a few donors. The genetic and exposure-history diversity represented was limited by the small number of donors. Larger estimated clonotype richness was generally found for naive subsets than for memory subsets.

Donors were healthy HIV-negative adults with no recently reported acute infections or vaccinations. Every donor was a Caucasian adult living in Nashville, Tennessee, USA. CD4+ T cells were enriched through magnetic negative selection, after which naive cells were positively selected on CD45RA and the remaining negative fraction served as the memory subset. After blood collection by leukapheresis, PBMCs were isolated using Ficoll-Histopaque density gradient centrifugation and then cryopreserved in the vapor phase of liquid nitrogen. Analytical flow cytometry was used to check the purity and quantity of every magnetically sorted T cell population. Genomic DNA was isolated from every sorted fraction and measured by UV absorbance on a Nanodrop 2000c.

The V gene is TRBV2 and the J gene is TRBJ1-1, with the D gene call left open. Sequences were obtained from memory CD4+ T cells from PBMCs. What the cell subset or site label conveys for this sample: CD45RA-negative fraction. The source is a man between 18 and 29 years old in good health. Some clones in this sample may be carry-over from other donors' samples. The CDR3 protein: CASSQRGRNTEAFF. The DNA reads as follows: TGTGCCAGCAGTCAAAGAGGTAGGAACACTGAAGCTTTCTTT.